This TCR beta chain was identified in a study of T cells in Graves' hyperthyroidism and ophthalmopathy. The V and J ends lost 8 bases and 6 bases, in that order; junction bases with no gene match: 15. The CDR3 totals 15 residues. Germline V gene sequence: CDR1 MNHEY, CDR2 SMNVEV (reference sequence). This clonotype has at least ten counts. Amplification targeted TCR beta CDR3 regions from RNA transcripts. A set of HTBI primers served as the primers for a first-round RT-PCR of the TCR CDR3. One entry per CDR3 protein, called by TCRdb with MiXCR from the multiplex PCR reads. The table includes some 400,000 distinct CDR3 sequences, approximately 13% detected once.

Source material: blood. This TCR was recovered from a man aged 25 to 40 with Graves' hyperthyroidism that later progressed to Graves' ophthalmopathy. The chain recombines TRBV27 with TRBJ1-2; 7 bases fit TRBD1. CDR3 in amino acids: CASARTGWGFDGYTF. The CDR3 DNA is TGTGCCAGCGCTCGGACAGGCTGGGGGTTCGATGGCTACACCTTC.